The 19 T cell receptor beta chains below come from one sample, sequenced in a study of CD8+ T cells in alopecia areata. Described treatment: oral pan-JAK inhibitor, 5-10 mg twice daily. cDNA reverse transcribed from extracted RNA served as the sequencing template. TCRdb's table, derived via immunoSEQ multiplex PCR, lists solely in-frame clones and lacks some. Among about 190,000 clones listed, 45% to 65% were seen once. Sequenced here: CD4+ T cells sorted from blood, sampled at week 4, from a patient treated with tofacitinib. The source is a human donor with alopecia areata.

The chain couples TRBV15 to TRBJ2-1, with TRBD2 identical over 10 bases. The CDR3 totals 16 residues. Germline CDR1 reads LNHNV; CDR2 reads YYDKDF (reference sequence). V dropped 0 bases and J dropped 9; count of bases not matched to a gene: 8. DNA of the CDR3: TGTGCCACCAGCAGAGATCAAGCGGGAGGGCCGGGTGAGCAGTTCTTC. It specifies CATSRDQAGGPGEQFF.

V and J are TRBV5-4 and TRBJ2-1; the match to TRBD2 covers 7 bases. V shed 1 base, J shed 9 bases, and the junction held 7 bases outside the gene matches. Germline lookup yields CDR1 SGHNT and CDR2 YYREEE (reference sequence). The CDR3 sequence is 14 residues long. The CDR3: CASSLLAVPGEQFF. The CDR3, as DNA: TGTGCCAGCAGCTTGCTAGCGGTCCCCGGTGAGCAGTTCTTC.

This clone came up a few times. The chain is built from TRBV29-1 and TRBJ2-1; the match to TRBD2 covers 14 bases. The CDR3 runs 18 residues. Unmatched junction bases numbered 15, after V lost 5 bases and J lost 6 bases. The V gene's germline CDR1 is SQVTM and CDR2 ANQGSEA. As DNA, the CDR3 is TGCAGCGTTTCTCGGCATGGGACTAGCGGGAGTTACCGCAATGAGCAGTTCTTC. Encoded protein: CSVSRHGTSGSYRNEQFF.

The rearrangement joins TRBV5-1 to TRBJ2-4; 10 bases are shared with TRBD2. This CDR3 has 19 amino acids. Germline values: CDR1 SGHRS, CDR2 YFSETQ. Germline trimming cut 0 bases from V and 5 bases from J; bases unmatched to any gene: 14. The CDR3 sequence: CASSLDALSGRSPQNIQYF. The DNA for the CDR3 is TGCGCCAGCAGCTTGGACGCCCTTAGCGGGAGGTCCCCCCAAAACATTCAGTACTTC.

This clone has a handful of counts. V and J are TRBV7-2 and TRBJ2-7; 15 positions match TRBD2. Germline V CDR1 and CDR2: SGHTA, FQGNSA. This CDR3 contains 17 residues. V gave up 2 bases and J gave up 5 bases; unmatched junction bases: 7. CDR3 loop: CASSLSRTSGRANEQYF. In nucleotides, the CDR3 is TGTGCCAGCAGCTTATCAAGGACTAGCGGGAGGGCCAACGAGCAGTACTTC.

The rearrangement joins TRBV7-2 to TRBJ2-7; D may be TRBD1 (5 bases). This CDR3 is 15 amino acids long. The V gene's germline CDR1 is SGHTA and CDR2 FQGNSA. Trimming removed 5 bases from V and 0 bases from J, with 14 bases in between. The DNA of the CDR3 is TGTGCCAGCAGCAACCGGAAGACAGACTCCTACGAGCAGTACTTC. It specifies CASSNRKTDSYEQYF. The full variable domain, completed using reference TRBV7-2 and TRBJ2-7, is GAGVSQSPSNKVTEKGKDVELRCDPISGHTALYWYRQSLGQGLEFLIYFQGNSAPDKSGLPSDRFSAERTGGSVSTLTIQRTQQEDSAVYLCASSNRKTDSYEQYFGPGTRLTVT.

V and J are TRBV30 and TRBJ1-5; D is possibly TRBD1 (5 bases). Trimming left V 2 bases short and J 0 bases short, with 11 bases between. The CDR3 covers 15 residues. In germline, CDR1 is GTSNPN, CDR2 SVGIG (reference sequence). The CDR3: CAWSTGDYSNQPQHF. Written as DNA, the CDR3 is TGTGCCTGGAGTACCGGGGACTATAGCAATCAGCCCCAGCATTTT.

The V call is TRBV11-2, the J call TRBJ2-1; weak D call: TRBD2 (5 bases). The CDR3 spans 16 residues. From germline, CDR1 is SGHAT and CDR2 FQNNGV. Trimming cost V 3 bases and J 0 bases, with 12 bases left between them. CDR3 coding DNA: TGTGCCAGCAGCTTCCCCAGCGGACTCTCCTACAATGAGCAGTTCTTC. Translation: CASSFPSGLSYNEQFF.

The chain is built from TRBV30 and TRBJ1-2; 7 bases map to TRBD1. Germline V lookup: CDR1 GTSNPN, CDR2 SVGIG (reference sequence). Trimming cost V 5 bases and J 2 bases; bases outside gene matches: 8. CDR3 length: 14 amino acids. This CDR3 reads CAWSPGQRNYGYTF. CDR3 in DNA: TGTGCCTGGTCTCCGGGACAGCGGAACTATGGCTACACCTTC.

The V call is TRBV29-1, the J call TRBJ1-2; TRBD1 is a possible D gene (5 bases). V shed 6 bases and J shed 4 bases, with 12 bases lying between them. Germline CDR1 reads SQVTM; CDR2 reads ANQGSEA. The CDR3 sequence is 12 residues long. For the CDR3, the DNA is TGCAGCGTGGGAGACAGTACCTATGGCTACACCTTC. Residues: CSVGDSTYGYTF.

This clone was picked up a small number of times. The chain combines TRBV29-1 with TRBJ2-3; 11 bases align to TRBD2. V lost 7 bases, J lost 9 bases, and 9 bases stayed unmatched. From germline, CDR1 is SQVTM and CDR2 ANQGSEA. The CDR3 covers 13 residues. CDR3 nucleotides: TGCAGCGCGAGAACTAGCGGGAGAGTCACGCAGTATTTT. It yields the protein CSARTSGRVTQYF.

The rearrangement uses TRBV4-3 and TRBJ2-2, with 9 bases aligning to TRBD2. Germline CDR1 and CDR2: LGHNA and YSLEER. V dropped 0 bases and J dropped 4; count of bases not matched to a gene: 3. The CDR3 contains 16 residues. CDR3 DNA: TGCGCCAGCAGCCAAGATCGAGCGGGAGGCACCGGGGAGCTGTTTTTT. This sequence encodes CASSQDRAGGTGELFF.

The chain recombines TRBV7-2 with TRBJ1-5, with unresolved D. CDR1 is SGHTA and CDR2 is FQGNSA in the germline V gene. The CDR3 is 15 residues long. Trimming pared 5 bases from V and 3 bases from J, leaving 14 bases between. CDR3 loop: CASSPKGSDNQPQHF. DNA of the CDR3: TGTGCCAGCAGCCCGAAGGGCAGCGACAATCAGCCCCAGCATTTT.

This chain connects TRBV4-3 to TRBJ2-3, with D possibly being TRBD2 (6 bases). The germline V gene encodes CDR1 LGHNA and CDR2 YSLEER. This CDR3 region has 18 residues. V lost 1 base and J lost 8, with 25 bases in between. CDR3: CASSQAWAGTTGRGTQYF. CDR3 coding DNA: TGCGCCAGCAGCCAAGCTTGGGCGGGTACTACCGGGCGGGGTACGCAGTATTTT.

This chain links TRBV5-1 with TRBJ2-4; D gene unclear. Per the germline V gene, CDR1 is SGHRS and CDR2 is YFSETQ. V was clipped by 4 bases and J by 2 bases, with 10 bases between them. The CDR3 spans 14 residues. CDR3 sequence (DNA): TGCGCCAGCAGCCCGACGGTGCCCAAAAACATTCAGTACTTC. Protein: CASSPTVPKNIQYF.

For this clone: The sample contains more than one DNA sequence encoding this CDR3. The chain joins TRBV29-1 to TRBJ2-2; a possible D gene is TRBD1 (6 bases). Trimming pared 6 bases from V and 1 base from J, leaving 9 bases between. CDR1 and CDR2 from the germline V gene are SQVTM and ANQGSEA. The CDR3 is 13 residues long. The CDR3 DNA reads TGCAGCGTCAGGGGACAGAACACCGGGGAGCTGTTTTTT. It is translated as CSVRGQNTGELFF.

The chain has TRBV30 and TRBJ1-2; D ambiguous. The CDR3 is 13 residues long. The V and J ends lost 2 bases and 2 bases respectively, with 9 bases between them. Germline assignment: CDR1 GTSNPN and CDR2 SVGIG (reference sequence). Here the CDR3 reads CAWSISENYGYTF. The CDR3 bases are TGTGCCTGGAGTATATCGGAGAACTATGGCTACACCTTC. Filled out from reference TRBV30 and TRBJ1-2, the complete variable domain reads SQTIHQWPATLVQPVGSPLSLECTVEGTSNPNLYWYRQAAGRGLQLLFYSVGIGQISSEVPQNLSASRPQDRQFILSSKKLLLSDSGFYLCAWSISENYGYTFGSGTRLTVV.

The chain couples TRBV11-2 to TRBJ2-2, with 7 nucleotides matching TRBD2. Germline loops: CDR1 SGHAT, CDR2 FQNNGV. V shed 5 bases, J shed 7 bases, and the junction held 4 bases outside the gene matches. The CDR3 has 13 residues. CDR3 residues: CASSPTGGGELFF. The CDR3 nucleotides read TGTGCCAGCAGCCCCACGGGGGGCGGGGAGCTGTTTTTT.

This clone was picked up a small number of times. J is TRBJ2-5 and V is TRBV7-9; TRBD1 matches 8 bases. Germline V gene data show CDR1 as SEHNR and CDR2 as FQNEAQ (reference sequence). The CDR3 is 15 amino acids. V lost 2 bases to trimming and J lost 5 bases; unmatched junction nucleotides: 7. CDR3 amino acids: CASSLSAGGHETQYF. The CDR3 DNA reads TGTGCCAGCAGCTTATCCGCAGGGGGCCACGAGACCCAGTACTTC.